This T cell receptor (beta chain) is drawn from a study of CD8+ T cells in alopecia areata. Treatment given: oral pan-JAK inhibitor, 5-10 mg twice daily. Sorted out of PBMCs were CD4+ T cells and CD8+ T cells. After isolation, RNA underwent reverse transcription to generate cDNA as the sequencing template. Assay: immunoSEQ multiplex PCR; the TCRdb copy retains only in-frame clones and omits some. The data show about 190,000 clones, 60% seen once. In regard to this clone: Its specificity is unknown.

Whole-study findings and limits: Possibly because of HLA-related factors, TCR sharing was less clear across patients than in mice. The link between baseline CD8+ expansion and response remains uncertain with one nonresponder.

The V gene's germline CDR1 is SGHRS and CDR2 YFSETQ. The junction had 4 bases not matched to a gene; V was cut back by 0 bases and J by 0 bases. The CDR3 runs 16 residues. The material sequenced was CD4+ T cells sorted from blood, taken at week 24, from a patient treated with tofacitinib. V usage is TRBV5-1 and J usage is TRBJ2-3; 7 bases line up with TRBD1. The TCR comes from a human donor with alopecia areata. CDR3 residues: CASSLGRGFSTDTQYF. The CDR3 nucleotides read TGCGCCAGCAGCTTGGGCAGGGGGTTTAGCACAGATACGCAGTATTTT.